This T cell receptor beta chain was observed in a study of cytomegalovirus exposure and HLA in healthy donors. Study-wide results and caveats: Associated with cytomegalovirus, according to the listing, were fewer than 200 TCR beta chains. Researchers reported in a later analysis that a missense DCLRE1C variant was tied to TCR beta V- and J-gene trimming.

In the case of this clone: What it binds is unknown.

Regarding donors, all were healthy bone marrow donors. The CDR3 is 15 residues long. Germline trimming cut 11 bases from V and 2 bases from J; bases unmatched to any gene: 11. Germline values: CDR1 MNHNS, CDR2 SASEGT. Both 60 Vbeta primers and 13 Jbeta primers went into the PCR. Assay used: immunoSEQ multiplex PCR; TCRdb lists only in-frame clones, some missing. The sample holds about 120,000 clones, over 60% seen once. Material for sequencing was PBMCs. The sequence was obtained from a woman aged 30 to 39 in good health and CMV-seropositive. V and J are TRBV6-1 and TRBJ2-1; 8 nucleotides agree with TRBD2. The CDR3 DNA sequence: TGTGCCCCCGGGGGGGGGCAGATTACCTACAATGAGCAGTTCTTC. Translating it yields CAPGGGQITYNEQFF.